This note documents a single T cell receptor beta chain sequence. This receptor's antigen is unknown. Base qualities are missing; no much larger clone stands one base away. V is cut by 4 bases and J by 2 bases, and the space between the germline ends is 6 bases. There are 12 amino acids in the CDR3, from cysteine to phenylalanine inclusive. The read is trimmed to its CDR3 DNA, 36 bases read in frame from base 1. The germline V gene gives CDR1 as LGHNA and CDR2 as YNFKEQ. An Illumina MiSeq was used to sequence the TCRbeta libraries, yielding an average of around 42,000 productive templates per sample. The immunoSEQ assay, which uses multiplex PCR amplification, was used to generate TCRbeta CDR3 libraries. As for the original processing: Repertoire diversity was calculated as previously defined, with values near 0 taken to indicate extremely monoclonal samples. In its TCRdb copy, this immuneACCESS table keeps in-frame sequences only and misses some clones. Where compared with another copy, unresolved V genes explain less than half of these, and the others have no known cause. For V, J and clone size, that table is used; D and trimming come from the DNA. In all, the sample holds 8,500 to 11,000 clones, and 70% to 90% of those were seen once. The ten largest clones represent about 25% of the sample.

These data belong to a study of STAT3 mutations in large granular lymphocyte leukemia (dated by TCRdb to between 2018 and 2020). In the study overall: About half of the T-LGLL patients who underwent longitudinal sequencing carried canonical activating STAT3 mutations. To reconstruct clonal hierarchy and dynamics, serial deep sequencing of TCRbeta CDR3 and STAT3 was performed in patients with T-cell large granular lymphocyte leukemia. About 19 representative T-LGLL cases were selected from an initial cohort of under 250 LGL patients for longitudinal TCRbeta and STAT3 sequencing. One or more immunosuppressive therapy regimens were given to more than half of T-LGLL patients, and hematologic response was seen in about 43% of the treated patients. Two patients with natural killer LGL leukemia were also sequenced longitudinally as controls within the study. Patients were sequenced at approximately 3.7 time points on average, with the number of samplings per patient ranging from 2 to 8.

The same DNA, extracted from blood mononuclear cells, served for both the TCR sequencing and the STAT3 sequencing. Broader findings and caveats from the paper: TCR clonotype switching after therapy was seen in about 35% of the 18 patients, with all newly emerging clones being STAT3 wild type. At least one immunodominant TCRbeta clonotype was present in every T-LGLL patient, and multiple immunodominant subclonotypes appeared in about half of the T-LGLL patients. In several patients, dominant TCR clone burden exceeded STAT3 mutant burden, suggesting STAT3 mutation arose secondarily within a pre-expanded clone. Since codominant clonotypes persisted in some patients, a small but highly pathogenic clone may have gone undetected. Because no samples were available when a clone first appeared, clonal expansion had to be inferred from samplings taken at other points. Variable intervals between samplings and differing treatment regimens complicated linking therapy response to changes in TCR clonal burden.

The clonotype was recovered from a man between 60 and 75 years old with T-cell large granular lymphocyte leukemia. Some clones in this sample may be carry-over from other donors' samples. The age is the age at diagnosis. The sample comprised peripheral blood mononuclear cells. This sequence uses TRBV4-2 and TRBJ2-7; the D gene is not confidently resolved. The DNA sequence is as follows: TGTGCCAGCAGCCCGGGTCCCTACGAGCAGTACTTC. It encodes CASSPGPYEQYF.